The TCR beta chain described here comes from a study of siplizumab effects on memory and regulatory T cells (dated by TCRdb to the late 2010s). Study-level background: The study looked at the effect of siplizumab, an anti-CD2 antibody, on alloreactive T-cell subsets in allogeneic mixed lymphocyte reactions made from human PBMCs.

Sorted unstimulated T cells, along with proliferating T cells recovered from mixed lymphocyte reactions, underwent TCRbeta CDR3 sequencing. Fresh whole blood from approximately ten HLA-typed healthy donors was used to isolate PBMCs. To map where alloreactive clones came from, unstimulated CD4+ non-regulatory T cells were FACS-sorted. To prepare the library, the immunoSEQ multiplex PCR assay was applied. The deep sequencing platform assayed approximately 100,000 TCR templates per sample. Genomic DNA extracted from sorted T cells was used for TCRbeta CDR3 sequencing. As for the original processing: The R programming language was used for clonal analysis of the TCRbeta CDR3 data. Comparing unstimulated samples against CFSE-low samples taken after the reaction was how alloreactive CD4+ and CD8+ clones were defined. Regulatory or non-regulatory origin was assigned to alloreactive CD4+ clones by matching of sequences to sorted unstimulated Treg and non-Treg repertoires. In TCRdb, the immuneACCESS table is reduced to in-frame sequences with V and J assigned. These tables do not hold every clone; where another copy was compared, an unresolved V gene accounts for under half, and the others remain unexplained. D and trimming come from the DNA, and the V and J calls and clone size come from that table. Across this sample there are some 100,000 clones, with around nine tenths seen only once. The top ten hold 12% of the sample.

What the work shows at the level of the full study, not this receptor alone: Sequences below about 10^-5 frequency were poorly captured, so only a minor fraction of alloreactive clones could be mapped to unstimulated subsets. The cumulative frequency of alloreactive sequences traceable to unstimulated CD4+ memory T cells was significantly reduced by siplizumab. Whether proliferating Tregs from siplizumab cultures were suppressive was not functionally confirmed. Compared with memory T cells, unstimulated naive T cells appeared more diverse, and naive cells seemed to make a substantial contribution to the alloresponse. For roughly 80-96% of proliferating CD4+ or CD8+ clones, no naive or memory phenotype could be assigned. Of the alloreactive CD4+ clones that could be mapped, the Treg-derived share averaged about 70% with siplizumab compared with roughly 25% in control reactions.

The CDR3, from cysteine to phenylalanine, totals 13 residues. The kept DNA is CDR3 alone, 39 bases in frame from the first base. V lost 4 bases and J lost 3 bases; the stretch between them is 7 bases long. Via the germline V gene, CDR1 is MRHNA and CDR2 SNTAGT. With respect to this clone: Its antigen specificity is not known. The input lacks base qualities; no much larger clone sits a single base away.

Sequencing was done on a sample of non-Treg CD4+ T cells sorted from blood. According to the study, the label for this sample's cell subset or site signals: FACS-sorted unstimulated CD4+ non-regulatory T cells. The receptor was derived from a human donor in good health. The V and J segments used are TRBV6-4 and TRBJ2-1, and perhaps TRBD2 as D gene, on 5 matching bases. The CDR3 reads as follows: CASSADYYNEQFF. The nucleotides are TGTGCCAGCAGTGCTGACTACTACAATGAGCAGTTCTTC.